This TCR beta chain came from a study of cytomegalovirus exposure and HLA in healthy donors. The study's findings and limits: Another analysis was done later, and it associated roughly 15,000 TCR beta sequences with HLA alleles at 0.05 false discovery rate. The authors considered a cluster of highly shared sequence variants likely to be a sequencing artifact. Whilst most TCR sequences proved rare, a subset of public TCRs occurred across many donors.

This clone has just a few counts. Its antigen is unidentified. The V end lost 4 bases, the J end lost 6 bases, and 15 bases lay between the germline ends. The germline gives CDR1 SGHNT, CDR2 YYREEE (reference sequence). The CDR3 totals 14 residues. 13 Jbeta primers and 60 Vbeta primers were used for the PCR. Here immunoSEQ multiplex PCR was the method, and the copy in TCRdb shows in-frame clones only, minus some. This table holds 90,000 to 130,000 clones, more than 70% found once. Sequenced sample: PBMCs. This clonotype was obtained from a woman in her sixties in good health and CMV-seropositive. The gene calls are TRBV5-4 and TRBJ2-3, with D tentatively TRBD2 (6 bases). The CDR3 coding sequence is TGTGCCAGCAGCATGTCAAGTCGGGAGGATACGCAGTATTTT. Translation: CASSMSSREDTQYF.